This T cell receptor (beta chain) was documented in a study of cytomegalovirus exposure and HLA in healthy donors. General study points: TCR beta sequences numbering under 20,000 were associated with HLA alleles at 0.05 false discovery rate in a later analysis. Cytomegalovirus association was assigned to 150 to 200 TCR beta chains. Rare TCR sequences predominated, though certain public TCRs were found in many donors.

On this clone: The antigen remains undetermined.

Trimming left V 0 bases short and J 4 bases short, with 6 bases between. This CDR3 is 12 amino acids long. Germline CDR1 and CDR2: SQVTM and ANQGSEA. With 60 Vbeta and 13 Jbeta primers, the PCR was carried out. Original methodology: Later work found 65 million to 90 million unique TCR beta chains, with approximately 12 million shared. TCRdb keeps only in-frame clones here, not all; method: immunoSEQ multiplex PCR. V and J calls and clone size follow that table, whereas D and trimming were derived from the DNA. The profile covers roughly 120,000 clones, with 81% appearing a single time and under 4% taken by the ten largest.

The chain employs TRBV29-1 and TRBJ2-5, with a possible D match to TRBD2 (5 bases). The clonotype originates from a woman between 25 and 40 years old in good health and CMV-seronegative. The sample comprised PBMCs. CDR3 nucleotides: TGCAGCGTTGAAGAACTAGGAGAGACCCAGTACTTC. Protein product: CSVEELGETQYF.